The 18 T cell receptor beta chains reported below all come from one sample, sequenced in a study of shared clonotypes between healthy human individuals. The naive CD8 fraction comprised CD45RO-negative cells positively selected for CCR7 and excluded terminally differentiated effector memory CD45RA+ cells. TCRdb's copy holds only in-frame clones and misses some; the assay was immunoSEQ multiplex PCR. The sample includes around 560,000 clones, roughly 96% seen only once; the top ten take approximately 0.11%. Sequenced sample: naive CD8+ T cells sorted from blood. These receptor sequences come from a woman in her twenties or thirties in good health.

CDR3 coding DNA: TGTGCCAGCAGTTTAGGGTCGGTGGGCACTGAAGCTTTCTTT. It specifies CASSLGSVGTEAFF. V is TRBV28 and J is TRBJ1-1; no firm D call. Looked up from germline, CDR1 is MDHEN and CDR2 is SYDVKM. The CDR3 covers 14 residues. V dropped 2 bases and J dropped 4 bases, with 11 bases sitting between them.

The V gene is TRBV14, the J gene TRBJ2-3; perhaps TRBD2 as D (7 bases). The CDR3 length is 15 residues. Per germline, CDR1 SGHDN and CDR2 FVKESK. Trimming left V 4 bases short and J 1 base short, with 12 bases between. The CDR3 sequence: CASSPVGGRTDTQYF. In DNA form, the CDR3 reads TGTGCCAGCAGCCCGGTCGGGGGGCGCACAGATACGCAGTATTTT. Full variable domain (remainder filled in from reference TRBV14 and TRBJ2-3): EAGVTQFPSHSVIEKGQTVTLRCDPISGHDNLYWYRRVMGKEIKFLLHFVKESKQDESGMPNNRFLAERTGGTYSTLKVQPAELEDSGVYFCASSPVGGRTDTQYFGPGTRLTVL.

The chain uses TRBV7-9 and TRBJ2-7; the D call may be TRBD1 or TRBD2 (5 bases each). The CDR3 covers 15 residues. V lost 5 bases and J lost 2, with 16 bases in between. CDR1 SEHNR and CDR2 FQNEAQ come from the germline V gene (reference sequence). CDR3 residues: CASSPNRDLTYEQYF. CDR3 in DNA: TGTGCCAGCAGCCCGAACCGGGACCTCACCTACGAGCAGTACTTC.

This chain joins TRBV28 and TRBJ1-3; possible D gene TRBD1, 6 bases. The V and J ends lost 8 bases and 9 bases respectively, with 23 bases between them. Per germline, CDR1 MDHEN and CDR2 SYDVKM. There are 15 residues in the CDR3. The DNA of the CDR3 is TGTGCCAGCCGTCATACACAGGGCTCGGGGGGCACCATATATTTT. Its protein is CASRHTQGSGGTIYF. The full variable domain, its missing parts supplied by reference TRBV28 and TRBJ1-3, is DVKVTQSSRYLVKRTGEKVFLECVQDMDHENMFWYRQDPGLGLRLIYFSYDVKMKEKGDIPEGYSVSREKKERFSLILESASTNQTSMYLCASRHTQGSGGTIYFGEGSWLTVV.

The rearrangement links TRBV5-8 to TRBJ1-1; D remains ambiguous. V was trimmed by 5 bases and J by 7 bases, leaving 12 bases between them. Germline loops: CDR1 SGHTS, CDR2 YDEGEE. The CDR3 loop spans 12 amino acids. In DNA form, the CDR3 reads TGTGCCAGCAGGCAAGCATGGCTTGAAGCTTTCTTT. This sequence encodes CASRQAWLEAFF.

Only one count was recorded for this clone. CDR3 region: CASSLVVQPEAFF. Here the CDR3 DNA reads TGTGCCAGCAGCTTGGTTGTCCAACCTGAAGCTTTCTTT. The rearrangement joins TRBV5-6 to TRBJ1-1, with D hard to call. Per the germline V gene, CDR1 is SGHDT and CDR2 is YYEEEE. The CDR3 has 13 residues. Trimming cost V 0 bases and J 6 bases, with 9 bases left between them.

The chain employs TRBV19 and TRBJ2-7, with D possibly matching TRBD2 (5 bases). This CDR3 comprises 14 residues. The germline V and J ends were trimmed by 7 bases and 2 bases, with 15 bases remaining between them. CDR1 is LNHDA, CDR2 SQIVND, per germline (reference sequence). The CDR3 reads CASTPRGNPYEQYF. CDR3 nucleotides: TGTGCCAGTACCCCCCGAGGGAATCCCTACGAGCAGTACTTC.

CDR3 residues: CATRTGAQPQHF. The CDR3 DNA sequence: TGTGCCACCCGGACAGGGGCGCAGCCCCAGCATTTT. This chain connects TRBV27 to TRBJ1-5, with 9 bases identical to TRBD1. The V gene end was trimmed by 10 bases and the J gene end by 7 bases; junction bases not matched to a gene: 5. Germline V lookup: CDR1 MNHEY, CDR2 SMNVEV (reference sequence). This CDR3 contains 12 residues.

The chain's CDR3 is CASSGWRGTGHTNYGYTF. The CDR3 DNA is TGTGCCAGCAGCGGTTGGAGGGGGACAGGGCATACTAACTATGGCTACACCTTC. The chain uses TRBV9 and TRBJ1-2; 9 nucleotides agree with TRBD1. Germline lookup yields CDR1 SGDLS and CDR2 YYNGEE. Trimming removed 3 bases from V and 0 bases from J; junction bases left unmatched: 12. The CDR3 consists of 18 residues.

The genes are TRBV29-1 and TRBJ2-5; 8 positions agree with TRBD2. CDR1 and CDR2 from the germline V gene are SQVTM and ANQGSEA. The trim removed 4 bases at V and 5 bases at J, leaving 12 bases unmatched. The CDR3 sequence is 15 residues long. Here the CDR3 reads CSVAPTGGKGETQYF. CDR3 nucleotides: TGCAGCGTTGCCCCAACGGGGGGGAAGGGGGAGACCCAGTACTTC.

The chain carries TRBV28 and TRBJ2-5; tentatively, D is TRBD1 (6 bases). The J call may be mistaken, given a closer DNA end match to TRBJ2-7. The CDR3 loop spans 15 amino acids. CDR1 is MDHEN, CDR2 SYDVKM, per germline. The CDR3 spells CASSPPRDTTYEQYF. CDR3 DNA sequence: TGTGCCAGCAGCCCACCCCGGGACACCACCTACGAGCAGTACTTC.

The genes are TRBV28 and TRBJ2-3; 10 bases align to TRBD2. Germline V lookup: CDR1 MDHEN, CDR2 SYDVKM. The CDR3 totals 15 residues. The trim removed 4 bases at V and 4 bases at J, leaving 5 bases unmatched. In nucleotides, the CDR3 is TGTGCCAGCAGTTGGCTAGCGGGAGCCGCAGATACGCAGTATTTT. Translating gives CASSWLAGAADTQYF.

The CDR3 sequence is CASSLSGGGNEQFF. As DNA, the CDR3 is TGTGCCAGCAGTTTATCGGGAGGCGGGAATGAGCAGTTCTTC. The rearrangement joins TRBV27 to TRBJ2-1, with D perhaps matching TRBD2 (6 bases). The CDR3 runs to 14 residues. V was trimmed by 0 bases and J by 7 bases, leaving 10 bases between them. Germline V gene sequence: CDR1 MNHEY, CDR2 SMNVEV (reference sequence).

This chain joins TRBV28 and TRBJ2-1; D may be TRBD2 (7 bases). Trimming left V 3 bases short and J 8 bases short, with 23 bases between. CDR1 and CDR2 from the germline V gene are MDHEN and SYDVKM. This CDR3 spans 17 amino acids. The DNA of the CDR3 is TGTGCCAGCAGTTTTTGGCCCGGGGGCGCGGGGGATGATGAGCAGTTCTTC. Protein product: CASSFWPGGAGDDEQFF.

This clone was detected once. The V and J genes are TRBV28 and TRBJ2-5, with D tentatively TRBD2 (5 bases). The CDR3 extends over 17 amino acids. V dropped 1 base and J dropped 5 bases, with 20 bases sitting between them. Germline CDR1 reads MDHEN; CDR2 reads SYDVKM. This CDR3 reads CASSLSWERGLRETQYF. The CDR3 nucleotides are TGTGCCAGCAGTTTATCATGGGAGCGAGGTTTACGGGAGACCCAGTACTTC.

This chain connects TRBV6-5 to TRBJ2-7; perhaps TRBD1 as D (5 bases). The CDR3 runs 14 residues. Germline lookup yields CDR1 MNHEY and CDR2 SVGAGI. V shed 0 bases and J shed 3 bases, with 9 bases lying between them. CDR3 sequence reads: CASSYSDRYYEQYF. As DNA, the CDR3 is TGTGCCAGCAGTTACTCCGACAGATACTACGAGCAGTACTTC.

The J gene is TRBJ2-7, the V gene TRBV28; D gene uncertain. Germline V gene sequence: CDR1 MDHEN, CDR2 SYDVKM. Trimming removed 3 bases from V and 2 bases from J, with 14 bases in between. This CDR3 has 15 amino acids. The CDR3 DNA follows: TGTGCCAGCAGTTTTGTTTCCGACATTCCCTACGAGCAGTACTTC. It specifies CASSFVSDIPYEQYF.

About this clone itself: The sample contains more than one DNA sequence encoding this CDR3. The chain recombines TRBV11-2 with TRBJ2-7; D gene ambiguous. CDR3 length equals 11 residues. Looked up from germline, CDR1 is SGHAT and CDR2 is FQNNGV. The V and J ends lost 0 bases and 7 bases respectively, with 4 bases between them. The CDR3 DNA is TGTGCCAGCAGCTTAGAGCCGGAGCAGTACTTC. Protein: CASSLEPEQYF.